The source of this T cell receptor (beta chain) is a study of cytomegalovirus exposure and HLA in healthy donors. Concerning this clone: Its specificity is unknown.

PCR used 60 Vbeta primers and 13 Jbeta primers. Profiling relied on immunoSEQ multiplex PCR, and the TCRdb table lists in-frame clones only, not all of them. The sample has about 170,000 clones. Study results and caveats: TRBV6-2, TRBV6-3 and some other V segments were unresolvable in 87-base-pair reads. Rarity marked most TCR sequences, yet some public TCRs occurred in many donors. TCR beta V- and J-gene trimming was later associated with a missense DCLRE1C variant.

Germline V gives CDR1 SQVTM, CDR2 ANQGSEA. This CDR3 has 13 amino acids. Unmatched junction bases numbered 9, after V lost 7 bases and J lost 4 bases. This chain connects TRBV29-1 to TRBJ2-5, with 7 bases matching TRBD1. This clonotype was obtained from a young woman in good health and CMV-seropositive. Sequenced input: PBMCs. The CDR3 loop is CSGKRGGPETQYF. Here the CDR3 DNA reads TGCAGCGGGAAACGAGGGGGCCCAGAGACCCAGTACTTC.